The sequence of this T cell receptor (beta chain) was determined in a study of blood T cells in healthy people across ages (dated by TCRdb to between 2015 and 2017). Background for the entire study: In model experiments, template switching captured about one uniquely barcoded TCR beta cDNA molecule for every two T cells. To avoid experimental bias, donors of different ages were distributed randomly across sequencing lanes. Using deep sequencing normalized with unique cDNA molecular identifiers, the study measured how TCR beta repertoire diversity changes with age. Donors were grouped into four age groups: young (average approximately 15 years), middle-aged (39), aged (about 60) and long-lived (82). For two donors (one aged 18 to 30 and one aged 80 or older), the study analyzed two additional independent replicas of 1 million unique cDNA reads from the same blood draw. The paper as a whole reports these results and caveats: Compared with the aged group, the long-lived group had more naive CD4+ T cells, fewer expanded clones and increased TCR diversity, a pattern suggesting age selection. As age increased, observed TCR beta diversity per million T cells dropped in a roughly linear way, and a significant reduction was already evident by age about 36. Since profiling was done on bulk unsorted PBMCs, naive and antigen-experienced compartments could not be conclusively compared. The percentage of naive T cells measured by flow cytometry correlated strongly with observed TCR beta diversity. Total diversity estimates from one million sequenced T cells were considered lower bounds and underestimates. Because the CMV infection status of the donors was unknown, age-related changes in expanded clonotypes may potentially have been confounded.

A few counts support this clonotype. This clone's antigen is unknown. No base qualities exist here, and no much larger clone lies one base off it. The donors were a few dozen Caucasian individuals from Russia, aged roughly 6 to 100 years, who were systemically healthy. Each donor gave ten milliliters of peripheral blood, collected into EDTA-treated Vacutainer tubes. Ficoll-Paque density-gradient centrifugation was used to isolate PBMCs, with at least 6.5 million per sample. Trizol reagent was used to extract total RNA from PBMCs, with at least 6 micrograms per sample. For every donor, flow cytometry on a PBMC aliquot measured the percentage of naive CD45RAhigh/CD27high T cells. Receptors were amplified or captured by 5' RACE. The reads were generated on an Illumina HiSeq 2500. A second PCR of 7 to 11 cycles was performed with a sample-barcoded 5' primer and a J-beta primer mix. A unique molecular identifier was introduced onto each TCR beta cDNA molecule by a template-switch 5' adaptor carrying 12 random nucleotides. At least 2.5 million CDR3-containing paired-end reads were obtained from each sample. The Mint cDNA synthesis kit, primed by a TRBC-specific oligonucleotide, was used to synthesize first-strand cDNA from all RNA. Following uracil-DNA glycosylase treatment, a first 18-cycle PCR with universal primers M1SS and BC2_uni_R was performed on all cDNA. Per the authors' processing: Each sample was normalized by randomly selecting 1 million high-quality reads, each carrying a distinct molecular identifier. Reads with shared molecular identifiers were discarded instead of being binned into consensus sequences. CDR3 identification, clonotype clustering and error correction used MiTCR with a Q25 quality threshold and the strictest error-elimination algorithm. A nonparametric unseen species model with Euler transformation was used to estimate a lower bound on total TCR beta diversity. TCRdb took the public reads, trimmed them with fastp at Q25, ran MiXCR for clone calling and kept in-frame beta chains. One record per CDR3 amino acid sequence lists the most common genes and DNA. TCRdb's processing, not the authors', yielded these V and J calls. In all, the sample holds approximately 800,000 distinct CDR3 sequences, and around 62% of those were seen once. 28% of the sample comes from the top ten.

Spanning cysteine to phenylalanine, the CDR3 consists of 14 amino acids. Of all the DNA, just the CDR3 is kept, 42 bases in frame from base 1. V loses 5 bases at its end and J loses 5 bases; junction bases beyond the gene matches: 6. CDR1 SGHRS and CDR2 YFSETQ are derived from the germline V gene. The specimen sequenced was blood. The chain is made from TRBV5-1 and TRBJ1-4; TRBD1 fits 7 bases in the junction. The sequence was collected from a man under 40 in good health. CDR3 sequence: CASRAGTANEKLFF. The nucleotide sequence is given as TGCGCCAGCAGAGCGGGGACAGCGAATGAAAAACTGTTTTTT.